This TCR beta chain was found in a study of cytomegalovirus exposure and HLA in healthy donors. This CDR3 is built from 16 residues. Per germline, CDR1 SGHNT and CDR2 YENEEA. V was pared by 1 base and J by 1 base, with 3 bases of the junction left unmatched. PCR amplification relied on 60 Vbeta primers (plus 13 Jbeta primers). TCRdb's table, derived via immunoSEQ multiplex PCR, lists solely in-frame clones and lacks some. Of roughly 140,000 clones in the sample, roughly three quarters were seen once. Regarding donors, all were healthy bone marrow donors. The rearrangement uses TRBV11-3 and TRBJ2-3; 9 bases agree with TRBD2. The specimen was PBMCs. The sequence was obtained from a woman aged 45-65 years in good health and CMV-seronegative. The CDR3 DNA sequence: TGTGCCAGCAGCTTAGGGGCTAGCGGGGGCACAGATACGCAGTATTTT. It specifies CASSLGASGGTDTQYF.